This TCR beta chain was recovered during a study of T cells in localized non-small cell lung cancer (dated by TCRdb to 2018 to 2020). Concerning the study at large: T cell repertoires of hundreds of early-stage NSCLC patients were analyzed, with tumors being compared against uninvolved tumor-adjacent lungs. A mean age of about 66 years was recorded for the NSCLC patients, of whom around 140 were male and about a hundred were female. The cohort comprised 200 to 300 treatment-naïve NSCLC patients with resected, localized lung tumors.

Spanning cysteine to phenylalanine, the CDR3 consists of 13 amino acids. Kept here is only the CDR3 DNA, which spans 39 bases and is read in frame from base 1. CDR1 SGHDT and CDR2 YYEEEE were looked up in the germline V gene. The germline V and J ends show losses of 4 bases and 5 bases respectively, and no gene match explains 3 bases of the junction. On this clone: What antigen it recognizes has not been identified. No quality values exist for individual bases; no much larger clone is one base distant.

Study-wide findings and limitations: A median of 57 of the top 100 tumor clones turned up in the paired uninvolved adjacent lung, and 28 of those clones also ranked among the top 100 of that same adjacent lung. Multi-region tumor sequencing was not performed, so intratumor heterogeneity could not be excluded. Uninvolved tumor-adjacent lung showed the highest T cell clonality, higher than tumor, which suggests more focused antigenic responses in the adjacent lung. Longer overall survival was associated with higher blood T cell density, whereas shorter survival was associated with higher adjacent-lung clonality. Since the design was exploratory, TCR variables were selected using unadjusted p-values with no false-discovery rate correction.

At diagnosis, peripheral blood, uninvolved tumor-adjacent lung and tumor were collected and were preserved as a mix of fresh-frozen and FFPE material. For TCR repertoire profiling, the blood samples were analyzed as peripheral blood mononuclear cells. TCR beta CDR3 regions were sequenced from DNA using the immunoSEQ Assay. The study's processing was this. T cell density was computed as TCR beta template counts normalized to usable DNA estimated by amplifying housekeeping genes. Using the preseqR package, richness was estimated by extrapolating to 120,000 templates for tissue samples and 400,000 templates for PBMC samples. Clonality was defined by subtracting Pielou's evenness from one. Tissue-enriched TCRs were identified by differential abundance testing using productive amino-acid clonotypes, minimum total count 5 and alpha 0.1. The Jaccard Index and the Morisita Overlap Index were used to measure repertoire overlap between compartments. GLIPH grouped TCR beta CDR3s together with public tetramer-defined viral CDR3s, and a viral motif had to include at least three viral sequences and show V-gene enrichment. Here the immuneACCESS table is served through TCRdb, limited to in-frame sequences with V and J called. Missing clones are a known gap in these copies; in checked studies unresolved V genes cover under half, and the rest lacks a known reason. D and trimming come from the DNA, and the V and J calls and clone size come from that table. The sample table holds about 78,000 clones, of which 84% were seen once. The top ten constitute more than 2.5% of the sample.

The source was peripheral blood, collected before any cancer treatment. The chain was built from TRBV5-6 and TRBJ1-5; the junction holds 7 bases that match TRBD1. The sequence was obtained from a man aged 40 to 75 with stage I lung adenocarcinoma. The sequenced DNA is TGTGCCAGCAGCGCAGGGGGGGATCAGCCCCAGCATTTT. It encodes CASSAGGDQPQHF.